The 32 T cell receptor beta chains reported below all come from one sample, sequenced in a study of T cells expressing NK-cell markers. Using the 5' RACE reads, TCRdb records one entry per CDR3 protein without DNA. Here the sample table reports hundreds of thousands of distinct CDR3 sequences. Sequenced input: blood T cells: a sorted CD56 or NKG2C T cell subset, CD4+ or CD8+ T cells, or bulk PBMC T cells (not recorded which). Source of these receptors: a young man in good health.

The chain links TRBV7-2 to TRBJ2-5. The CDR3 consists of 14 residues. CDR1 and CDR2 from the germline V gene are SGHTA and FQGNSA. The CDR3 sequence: CASSLSGRVETQYF.

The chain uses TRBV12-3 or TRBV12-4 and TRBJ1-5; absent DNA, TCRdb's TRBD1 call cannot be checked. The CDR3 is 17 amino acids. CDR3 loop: CASSTGTGGVSNQPQHF.

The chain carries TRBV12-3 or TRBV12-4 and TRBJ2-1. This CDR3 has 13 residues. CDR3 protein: CASRQTDYNEQFF.

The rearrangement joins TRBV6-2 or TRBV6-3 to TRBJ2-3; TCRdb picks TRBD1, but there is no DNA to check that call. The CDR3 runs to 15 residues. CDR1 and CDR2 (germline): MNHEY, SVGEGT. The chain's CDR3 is CASSYRDASTDTQYF.

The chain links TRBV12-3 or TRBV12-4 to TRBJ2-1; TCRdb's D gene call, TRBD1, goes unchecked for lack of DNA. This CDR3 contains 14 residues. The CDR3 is CASRPRILYNEQFF.

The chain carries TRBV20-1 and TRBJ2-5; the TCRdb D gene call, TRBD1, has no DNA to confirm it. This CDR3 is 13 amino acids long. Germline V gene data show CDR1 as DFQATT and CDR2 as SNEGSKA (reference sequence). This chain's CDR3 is CSARGQGQETQYF.

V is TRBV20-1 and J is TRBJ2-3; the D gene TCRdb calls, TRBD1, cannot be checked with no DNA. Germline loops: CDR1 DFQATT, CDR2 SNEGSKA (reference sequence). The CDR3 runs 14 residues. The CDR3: CSARDPSGGDTQYF.

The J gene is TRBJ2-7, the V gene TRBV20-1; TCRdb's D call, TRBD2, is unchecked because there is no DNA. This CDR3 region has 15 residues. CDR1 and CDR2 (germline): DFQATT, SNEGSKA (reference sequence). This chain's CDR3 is CSARGSLDRSYEQYF.

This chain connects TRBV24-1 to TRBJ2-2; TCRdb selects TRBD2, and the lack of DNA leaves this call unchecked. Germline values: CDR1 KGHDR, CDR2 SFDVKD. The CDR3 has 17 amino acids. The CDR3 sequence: CATSVQGTSGRVGELFF.

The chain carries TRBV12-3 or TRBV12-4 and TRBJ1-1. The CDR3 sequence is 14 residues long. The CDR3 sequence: CASRRDGANTEAFF.

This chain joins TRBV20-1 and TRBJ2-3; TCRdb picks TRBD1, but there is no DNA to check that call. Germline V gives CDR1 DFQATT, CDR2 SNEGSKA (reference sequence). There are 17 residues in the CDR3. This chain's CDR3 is CSARDHTGTQITDTQYF.

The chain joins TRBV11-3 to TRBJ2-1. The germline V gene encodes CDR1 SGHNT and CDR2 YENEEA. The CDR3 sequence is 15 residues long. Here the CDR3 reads CASSSRLSSYNEQFF.

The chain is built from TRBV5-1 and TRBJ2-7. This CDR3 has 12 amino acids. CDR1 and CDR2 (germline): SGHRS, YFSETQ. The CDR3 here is CASSFWAVEQYF.

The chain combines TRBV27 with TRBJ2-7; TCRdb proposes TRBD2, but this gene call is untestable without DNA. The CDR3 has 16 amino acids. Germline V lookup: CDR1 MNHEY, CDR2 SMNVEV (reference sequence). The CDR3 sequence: CASSNPTRTASYEQYF.

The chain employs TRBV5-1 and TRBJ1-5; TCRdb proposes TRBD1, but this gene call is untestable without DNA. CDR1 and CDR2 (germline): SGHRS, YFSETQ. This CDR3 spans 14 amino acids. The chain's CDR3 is CASSLQGADQPQHF.

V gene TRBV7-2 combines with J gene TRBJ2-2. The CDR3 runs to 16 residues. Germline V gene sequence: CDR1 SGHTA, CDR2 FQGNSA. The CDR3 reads CASSSMWDLNTGELFF.

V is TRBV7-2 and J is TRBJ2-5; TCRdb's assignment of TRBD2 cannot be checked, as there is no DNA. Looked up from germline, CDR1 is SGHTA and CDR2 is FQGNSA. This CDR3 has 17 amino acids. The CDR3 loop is CASSLALLAGPQETQYF.

This CDR3 reads CASSEGAGIYNEQFF. The V gene is TRBV5-1, the J gene TRBJ2-1; TCRdb's D call, TRBD1, is unchecked because there is no DNA. The CDR3 runs 15 residues. Germline V gives CDR1 SGHRS, CDR2 YFSETQ.

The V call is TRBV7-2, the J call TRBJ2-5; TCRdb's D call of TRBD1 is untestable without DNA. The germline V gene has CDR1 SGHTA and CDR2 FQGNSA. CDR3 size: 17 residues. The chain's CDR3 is CASSLGFGGARRETQYF.

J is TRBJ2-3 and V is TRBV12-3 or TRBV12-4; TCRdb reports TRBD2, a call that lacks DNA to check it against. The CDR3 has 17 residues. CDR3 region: CASSPGLAGGDTDTQYF.

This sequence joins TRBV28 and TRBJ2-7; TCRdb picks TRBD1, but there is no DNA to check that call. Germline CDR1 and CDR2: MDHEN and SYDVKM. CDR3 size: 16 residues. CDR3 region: CASSLRSRLPLLEQYF.

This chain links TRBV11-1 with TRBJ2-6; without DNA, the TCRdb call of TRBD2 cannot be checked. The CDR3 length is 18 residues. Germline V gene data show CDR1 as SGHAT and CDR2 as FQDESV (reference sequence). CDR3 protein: CASSPAAGESSGANVLTF. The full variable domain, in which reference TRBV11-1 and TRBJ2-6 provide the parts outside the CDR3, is EAEVAQSPRYKITEKSQAVAFWCDPISGHATLYWYRQILGQGPELLVQFQDESVVDDSQLPKDRFSAERLKGVDSTLKIQPAELGDSAMYLCASSPAAGESSGANVLTFGAGSRLTVL.

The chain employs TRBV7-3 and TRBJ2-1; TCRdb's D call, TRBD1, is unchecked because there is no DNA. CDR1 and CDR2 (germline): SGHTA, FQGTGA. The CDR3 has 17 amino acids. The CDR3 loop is CASSLGMGGNLDNEQFF.

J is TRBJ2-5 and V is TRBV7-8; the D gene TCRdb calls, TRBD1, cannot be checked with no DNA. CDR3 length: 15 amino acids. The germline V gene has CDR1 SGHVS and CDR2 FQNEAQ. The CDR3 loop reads CASSSTDPRGETQYF.

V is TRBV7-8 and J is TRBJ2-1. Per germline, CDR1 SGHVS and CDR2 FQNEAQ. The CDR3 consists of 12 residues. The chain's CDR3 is CASSLGGSWQFF.

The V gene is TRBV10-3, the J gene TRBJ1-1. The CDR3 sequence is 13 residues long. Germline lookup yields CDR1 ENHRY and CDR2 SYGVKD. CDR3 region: CATSEVKESKAFF.

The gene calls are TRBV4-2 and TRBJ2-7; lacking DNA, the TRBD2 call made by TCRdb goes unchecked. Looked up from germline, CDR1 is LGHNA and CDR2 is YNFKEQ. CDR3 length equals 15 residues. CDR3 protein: CASSALGLNSYEQYF.

The CDR3 sequence: CGSSYSGLATHNEQFF. The J gene is TRBJ2-1, the V gene TRBV6-5; absent DNA, TCRdb's TRBD2 call cannot be checked. CDR3 size: 16 residues. The germline CDR1 and CDR2 sequences are MNHEY and SVGAGI.

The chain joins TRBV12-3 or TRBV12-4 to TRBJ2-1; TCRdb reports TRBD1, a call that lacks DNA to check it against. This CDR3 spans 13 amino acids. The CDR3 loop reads CASDRTGEMEQFF.

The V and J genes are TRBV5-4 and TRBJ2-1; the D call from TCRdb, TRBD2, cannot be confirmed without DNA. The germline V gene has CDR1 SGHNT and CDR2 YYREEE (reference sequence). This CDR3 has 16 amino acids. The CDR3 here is CASSLDAGLIYNEQFF.

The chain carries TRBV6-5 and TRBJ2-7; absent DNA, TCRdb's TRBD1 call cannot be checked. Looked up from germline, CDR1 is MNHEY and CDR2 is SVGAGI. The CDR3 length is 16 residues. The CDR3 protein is CASSLQAGGIEYEQYF.

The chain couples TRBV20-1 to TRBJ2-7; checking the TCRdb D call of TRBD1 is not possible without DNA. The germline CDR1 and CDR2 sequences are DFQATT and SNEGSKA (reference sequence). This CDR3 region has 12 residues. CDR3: CRGERESYEQYF.